Presented here are 4 T cell receptor beta chains from one specimen sequenced in a study of somatic mutations in cytotoxic T cells in rheumatoid arthritis. The assay was immunoSEQ multiplex PCR, and TCRdb's table has in-frame clones only and misses some. The sample yields some 20,000 clones, roughly four fifths seen once. Material for sequencing was CD8+ T cells sorted from blood. Receptors were obtained from an adult with rheumatoid arthritis.

V usage is TRBV19 and J usage is TRBJ1-5, with a possible D match to TRBD1 (5 bases). Trimming took 3 bases from V and 0 from J, leaving 9 bases between them. This CDR3 is built from 15 residues. The germline V gene has CDR1 LNHDA and CDR2 SQIVND (reference sequence). CDR3 coding DNA: TGTGCCAGTAGTATGGGGGGGAATAGCAATCAGCCCCAGCATTTT. Translated: CASSMGGNSNQPQHF.

The rearrangement uses TRBV4-1 and TRBJ1-2, with D hard to call. This CDR3 has 15 amino acids. Trimming pared 1 base from V and 6 bases from J, leaving 15 bases between. Germline V lookup: CDR1 MGHRA, CDR2 YSYEKL. The CDR3 coding sequence is TGCGCCAGCAGCCAAGTTGGTGAAGGACTTGATGGCTACACCTTC. Translation: CASSQVGEGLDGYTF.

This sequence joins TRBV7-9 and TRBJ2-1; 8 bases fit TRBD1. CDR1 and CDR2 from the germline V gene are SEHNR and FQNEAQ (reference sequence). The CDR3 extends over 17 amino acids. The V gene end was trimmed by 1 base and the J gene end by 0 bases; junction bases not matched to a gene: 5. The CDR3 bases are TGTGCCAGCAGCTTAGTATGGGACAGGAGCTCCTACAATGAGCAGTTCTTC. Encoded protein: CASSLVWDRSSYNEQFF.

This clone was counted a few times. This chain joins TRBV4-1 and TRBJ2-1, with D perhaps TRBD1 (5 bases). Germline values: CDR1 MGHRA, CDR2 YSYEKL. V gave up 1 base and J gave up 7 bases, with 14 bases separating them. CDR3 length: 15 residues. The CDR3, as DNA: TGCGCCAGCAGCCAAGCGGCTAAAGGGGTAAATGAGCAGTTCTTC. Its translation is CASSQAAKGVNEQFF.